This paragraph covers one T cell receptor beta chain sequence. The junction had 8 bases not matched to a gene; V was cut back by 5 bases and J by 6 bases. Germline CDR1 SGHAT, CDR2 FQNNGV. The CDR3 has 14 amino acids. Primers used in a second PCR of about 6 to 11 cycles were a sample-barcoded 5' primer and a J-beta primer mix. Using its own MiXCR run on the 5' RACE reads, TCRdb lists one record per CDR3 protein. In the table there are approximately 1,000,000 distinct CDR3 sequences, 35% to 55% of which are singletons. The data were obtained in a study of blood T cells in healthy people across ages. The sample providers were healthy Caucasian people from Russia, aged roughly 6 to 100.

Sequencing was done on a sample of blood. V usage is TRBV11-2 and J usage is TRBJ2-3, with 7 bases aligning to TRBD1. The source is a woman aged 60-75 years in good health. The CDR3 loop is CASSATGFLDTQYF. DNA for the CDR3: TGTGCCAGCAGCGCGACAGGGTTTTTGGATACGCAGTATTTT.